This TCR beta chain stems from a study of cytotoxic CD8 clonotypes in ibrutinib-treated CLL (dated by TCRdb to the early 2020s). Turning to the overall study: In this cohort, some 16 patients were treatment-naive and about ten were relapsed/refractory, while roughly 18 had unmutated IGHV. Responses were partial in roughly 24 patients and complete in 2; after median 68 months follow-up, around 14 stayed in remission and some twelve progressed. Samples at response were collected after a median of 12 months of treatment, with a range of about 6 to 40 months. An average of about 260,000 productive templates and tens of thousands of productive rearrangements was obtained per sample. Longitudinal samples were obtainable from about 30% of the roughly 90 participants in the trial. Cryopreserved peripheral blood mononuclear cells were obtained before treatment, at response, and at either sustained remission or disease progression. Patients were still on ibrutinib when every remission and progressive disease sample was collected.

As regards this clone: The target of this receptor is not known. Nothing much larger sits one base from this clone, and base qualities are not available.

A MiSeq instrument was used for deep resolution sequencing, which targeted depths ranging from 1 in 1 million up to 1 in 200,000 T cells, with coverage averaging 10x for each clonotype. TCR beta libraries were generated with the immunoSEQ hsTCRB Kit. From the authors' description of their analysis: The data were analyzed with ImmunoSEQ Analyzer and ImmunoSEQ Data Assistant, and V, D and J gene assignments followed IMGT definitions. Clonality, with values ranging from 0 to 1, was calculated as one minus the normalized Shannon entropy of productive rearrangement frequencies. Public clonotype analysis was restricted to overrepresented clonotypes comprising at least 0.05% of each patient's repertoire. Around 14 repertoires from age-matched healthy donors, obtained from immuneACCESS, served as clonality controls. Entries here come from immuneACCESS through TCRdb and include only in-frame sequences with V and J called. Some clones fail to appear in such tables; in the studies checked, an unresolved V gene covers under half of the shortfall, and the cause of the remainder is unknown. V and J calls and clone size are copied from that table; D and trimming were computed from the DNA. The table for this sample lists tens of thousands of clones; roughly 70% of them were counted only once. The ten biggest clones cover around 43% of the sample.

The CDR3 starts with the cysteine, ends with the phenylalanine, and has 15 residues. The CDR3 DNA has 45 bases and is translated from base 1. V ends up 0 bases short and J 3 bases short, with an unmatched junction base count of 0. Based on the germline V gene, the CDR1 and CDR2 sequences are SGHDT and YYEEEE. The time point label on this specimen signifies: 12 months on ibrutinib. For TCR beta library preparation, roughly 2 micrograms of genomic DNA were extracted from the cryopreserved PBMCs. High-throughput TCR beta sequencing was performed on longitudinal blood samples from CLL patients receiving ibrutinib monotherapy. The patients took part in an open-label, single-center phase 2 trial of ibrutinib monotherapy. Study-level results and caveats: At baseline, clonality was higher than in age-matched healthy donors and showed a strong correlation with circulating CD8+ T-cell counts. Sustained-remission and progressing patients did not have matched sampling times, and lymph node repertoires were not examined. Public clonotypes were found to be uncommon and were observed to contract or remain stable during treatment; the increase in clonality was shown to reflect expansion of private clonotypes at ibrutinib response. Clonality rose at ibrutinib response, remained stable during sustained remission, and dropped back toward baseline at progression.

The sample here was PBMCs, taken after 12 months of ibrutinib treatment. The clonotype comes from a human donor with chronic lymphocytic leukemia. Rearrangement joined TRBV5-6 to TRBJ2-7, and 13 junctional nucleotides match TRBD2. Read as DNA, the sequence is TGTGCCAGCAGCTTGGGACTAGCGGGGGGCTACGAGCAGTACTTC. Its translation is CASSLGLAGGYEQYF.